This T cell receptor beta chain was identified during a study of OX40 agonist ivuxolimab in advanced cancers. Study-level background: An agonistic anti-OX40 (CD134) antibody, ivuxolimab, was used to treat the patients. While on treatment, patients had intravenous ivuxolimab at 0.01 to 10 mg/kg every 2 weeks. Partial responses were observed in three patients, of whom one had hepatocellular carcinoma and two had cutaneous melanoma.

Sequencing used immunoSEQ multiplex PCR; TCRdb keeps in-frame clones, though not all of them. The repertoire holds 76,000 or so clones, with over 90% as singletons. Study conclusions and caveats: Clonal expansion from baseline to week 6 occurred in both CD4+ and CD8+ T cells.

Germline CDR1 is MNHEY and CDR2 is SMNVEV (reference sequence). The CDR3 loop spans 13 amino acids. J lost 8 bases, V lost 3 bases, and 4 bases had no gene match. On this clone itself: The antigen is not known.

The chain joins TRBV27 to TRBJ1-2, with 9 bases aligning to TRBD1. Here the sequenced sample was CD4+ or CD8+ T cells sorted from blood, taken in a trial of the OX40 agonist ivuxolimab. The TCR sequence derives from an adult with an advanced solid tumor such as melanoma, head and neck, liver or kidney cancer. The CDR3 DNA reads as TGTGCCAGCAGTTTCGGGGACAGGGCGGGCTACACCTTC. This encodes CASSFGDRAGYTF.